This paragraph reports one TCR beta chain. What it binds is unknown. CDR1 is MDHEN and CDR2 is SYDVKM in the germline V gene. V gave up 7 bases and J gave up 3 bases, with 13 bases separating them. The CDR3 spans 14 residues. The record originates from a study of beta chain features in type 1 diabetes. Findings of the study overall: Patients with Type 1 diabetes showed moderately but significantly shorter TCRB CDR3s in all four CD4+ subsets.

cDNA synthesis used the whole RNA isolate, giving expressed TCRB sequences. Samples of naive, central memory and regulatory T cells yielded a mean of around 3.4 million reads. The protocol was immunoSEQ multiplex PCR, while the TCRdb copy is restricted to in-frame clones and leaves out a portion. This sample has over 200,000 clones; approximately 10% occur once, and the top ten carry more than 0.015%. Sequencing was carried out using naive CD4+ T cells from blood. The V gene is TRBV28, the J gene TRBJ2-4, with D maybe TRBD1 (6 bases). This receptor was identified in a young man with type 1 diabetes. CDR3 in DNA: TGTGCCAGCAATCAAGGGGGTAGCAAAAACATTCAGTACTTC. Amino acids: CASNQGGSKNIQYF.